These 13 T cell receptor beta chains came from one sample sequenced in a study of T cells after yellow fever vaccination. TCRdb reanalysed the 5' RACE reads using MiXCR and keeps one entry per CDR3 protein. The sample holds around 300,000 distinct CDR3 sequences, approximately 4% seen once. The source material was PBMCs, sampled 5 days after the yellow fever booster vaccination. The receptors come from a man younger than 30 who received the YFV17D yellow fever vaccine.

The chain carries TRBV10-3 and TRBJ1-1; D may be TRBD1 (6 bases). Germline loops: CDR1 ENHRY, CDR2 SYGVKD. With 4 bases removed from V and 0 bases from J, the gap between germline ends came to 18 bases. The CDR3 is made up of 17 amino acids. The CDR3 reads CAISGRRTGTVNTEAFF. In nucleotides, the CDR3 is TGTGCCATCAGTGGCCGTCGAACAGGGACCGTGAACACTGAAGCTTTCTTT.

This clonotype was detected only a few times. The rearrangement links TRBV25-1 to TRBJ2-3; TRBD1 agrees at 7 bases. Trimming cost V 1 base and J 4 bases; bases outside gene matches: 11. CDR1 and CDR2 (germline): MGHDK, SYGVNS. This CDR3 comprises 17 residues. In DNA form, the CDR3 reads TGTGCCAGCAGTGAATTCTTCAATGGGGGACAGCCAGATACGCAGTATTTT. Amino acids: CASSEFFNGGQPDTQYF.

This clonotype appeared many times. The chain couples TRBV6-2 or TRBV6-3 to TRBJ1-5; 8 positions match TRBD1. The CDR3 covers 16 residues. V lost 10 bases and J lost 3; bases outside the gene matches: 14. Germline CDR1 MNHEY, CDR2 SVGEGT. CDR3 loop: CATASATGASNQPQHF. In DNA, the CDR3 is TGTGCCACCGCTTCTGCGACAGGGGCATCCAATCAGCCCCAGCATTTT.

This clonotype was seen a few times. The V and J genes are TRBV9 and TRBJ2-1; D gene ambiguous. The germline V and J ends were trimmed by 0 bases and 10 bases, with 14 bases remaining between them. The CDR3 is 14 residues long. Germline V gene data show CDR1 as SGDLS and CDR2 as YYNGEE. The CDR3: CASSVGEAFGEQFF. DNA for the CDR3: TGTGCCAGCAGCGTAGGCGAAGCCTTCGGGGAGCAGTTCTTC.

This clonotype was counted a few times. The V gene is TRBV10-3, the J gene TRBJ1-5; D gene uncertain. V was shortened by 2 bases and J by 0 bases, with 14 bases between the two germline ends. The V gene's germline CDR1 is ENHRY and CDR2 SYGVKD. This CDR3 has 17 residues. As DNA, the CDR3 is TGTGCCATCAGTGAGACTCAAGGTCGGTATAGCAATCAGCCCCAGCATTTT. Its translation: CAISETQGRYSNQPQHF.

The V and J genes are TRBV19 and TRBJ2-3, with 11 bases lining up with TRBD2. J was trimmed by 10 bases and V by 6 bases; bases with no gene match: 21. Germline V gene lookup returns CDR1 LNHDA and CDR2 SQIVND (reference sequence). The length of the CDR3 is 18 residues. CDR3 in amino acids: CASSYAPPGLAEGGAQYF. Written as DNA, the CDR3 is TGTGCCAGTAGCTACGCCCCTCCGGGACTAGCGGAAGGAGGAGCGCAGTATTTT.

The chain employs TRBV9 and TRBJ2-1; 7 bases are a match to TRBD1. CDR1 is SGDLS, CDR2 YYNGEE, per germline. The CDR3 length is 15 residues. Trimming took 3 bases from V and 6 from J; bases not matched to a gene: 9. The CDR3 DNA follows: TGTGCCAGCAGCGCATCCGGGACAGTAGTCAATGAGCAGTTCTTC. Residues: CASSASGTVVNEQFF.

In its sample, this clonotype was seen many times. The genes are TRBV18 and TRBJ1-5; TRBD1 is a possible D gene (5 bases). This CDR3 has 14 amino acids. The germline V and J ends were trimmed by 3 bases and 0 bases, with 6 bases remaining between them. Germline V gene data show CDR1 as KGHSH and CDR2 as LQKENI. The CDR3 region is CASSPQGSNQPQHF. CDR3 nucleotides: TGTGCCAGCTCACCCCAGGGTAGCAATCAGCCCCAGCATTTT.

The rearrangement links TRBV6-4 to TRBJ2-5; 8 bases are a match to TRBD1. In germline, CDR1 is MRHNA, CDR2 SNTAGT. Trimming removed 8 bases from V and 1 base from J; junction bases left unmatched: 6. This CDR3 is 14 amino acids long. The CDR3 DNA sequence: TGTGCCAGCGGAAACACAGGGGGCCAAGAGACCCAGTACTTC. Protein: CASGNTGGQETQYF.

V gene TRBV7-8 combines with J gene TRBJ2-5; 8 nucleotides match TRBD2. The trim removed 5 bases at V and 4 bases at J, leaving 6 bases unmatched. CDR3 length: 14 amino acids. Germline V gene data show CDR1 as SGHVS and CDR2 as FQNEAQ. The CDR3 nucleotides are TGTGCCAGCAGCCCGGGGGGGCCCAGAGAGACCCAGTACTTC. Its translation: CASSPGGPRETQYF.

V and J are TRBV4-2 and TRBJ2-7; D is uncertain. The length of the CDR3 is 12 residues. V lost 1 base, J lost 6 bases, and 7 bases lay in between. In germline, CDR1 is LGHNA, CDR2 YNFKEQ. CDR3 protein: CASSQGFSEQYF. The CDR3 DNA is TGTGCCAGCAGCCAAGGTTTTTCCGAGCAGTACTTC.

There are a few counts of this clonotype. The V and J genes are TRBV20-1 and TRBJ2-5; 15 bases agree with TRBD2. The length of the CDR3 is 13 residues. CDR1 and CDR2 from the germline V gene are DFQATT and SNEGSKA (reference sequence). With V trimmed by 6 bases and J by 7 bases, 3 bases remained unmatched. The CDR3 DNA is TGCAGTGCCCCGGGACTAGCGGGGGGGACCCAGTACTTC. Residues: CSAPGLAGGTQYF.

A word on this clonotype: This CDR3 is missing its conserved last phenylalanine or tryptophan, likely due to a read error. Because the CDR3's place on the DNA is in doubt, the DNA is left out and the CDR3 is given as listed by TCRdb. The rearrangement uses TRBV10-3 and TRBJ2-1; the table's TRBD2 call for D was not verified on the DNA. Germline V gene data show CDR1 as ENHRY and CDR2 as SYGVKD. The CDR3 length is 12 residues, termini included. The CDR3 protein is CAISEGSGAVQL.